The 16 T cell receptor beta chains listed next were all sequenced from one sample in a study of cytomegalovirus exposure and HLA in healthy donors. This PCR relied on a set of 60 Vbeta primers and 13 Jbeta primers. Data came from immunoSEQ multiplex PCR; TCRdb stores just in-frame clones and leaves some out. The data hold 150,000 or so clones, with approximately 81% observed a single time. Input material: PBMCs. The receptors stem from a young woman in good health and CMV-seronegative.

The chain couples TRBV7-2 to TRBJ1-2; TRBD1 matches at 7 bases. V gave up 3 bases and J gave up 11 bases; unmatched junction bases: 6. The length of the CDR3 is 12 residues. CDR1 is SGHTA and CDR2 is FQGNSA in the germline V gene. The CDR3 sequence: CASSFDRVGYTF. CDR3 DNA sequence: TGTGCCAGCAGCTTCGACAGGGTCGGTTACACCTTC. The full variable domain, in which reference TRBV7-2 and TRBJ1-2 provide the parts outside the CDR3, is GAGVSQSPSNKVTEKGKDVELRCDPISGHTALYWYRQSLGQGLEFLIYFQGNSAPDKSGLPSDRFSAERTGGSVSTLTIQRTQQEDSAVYLCASSFDRVGYTFGSGTRLTVV.

The gene calls are TRBV7-2 and TRBJ2-2; weak D call: TRBD1 (5 bases). CDR1 is SGHTA, CDR2 FQGNSA, per germline. V was trimmed by 3 bases and J by 5 bases, leaving 7 bases between them. The CDR3 has 13 amino acids. The CDR3 region has the DNA TGTGCCAGCAGCTTCAGGGAAACCGGGGAGCTGTTTTTT. Protein product: CASSFRETGELFF.

This chain uses TRBV5-4 with TRBJ2-1; TRBD1 aligns across 8 bases. The CDR3 loop spans 15 amino acids. Germline assignment: CDR1 SGHNT and CDR2 YYREEE (reference sequence). V shed 3 bases and J 3 bases; nucleotides not matched to a gene: 5. The CDR3 region has the DNA TGTGCCAGCAGCTCGTGGACAGGGATCTACAATGAGCAGTTCTTC. Translated, it gives CASSSWTGIYNEQFF.

This clone was seen once. The chain carries TRBV5-1 and TRBJ2-5, with 7 nucleotides matching TRBD2. The J call is doubtful: the DNA matches TRBJ2-7 better. The CDR3 length is 15 residues. Germline V gives CDR1 SGHRS, CDR2 YFSETQ. The CDR3 loop reads CASSLEAGRVYEQYF. The CDR3 nucleotides read TGCGCCAGCAGCTTGGAAGCGGGGCGCGTCTACGAGCAGTACTTC.

The V and J genes are TRBV28 and TRBJ1-1, with D hard to call. V dropped 3 bases and J dropped 7 bases, with 9 bases sitting between them. The CDR3 has 12 residues. The germline gives CDR1 MDHEN, CDR2 SYDVKM. CDR3 DNA: TGTGCCAGCAGTTTGGTGCAGAATGAAGCTTTCTTT. This encodes CASSLVQNEAFF.

The chain carries TRBV28 and TRBJ2-7; 9 bases are shared with TRBD2. Germline CDR1 and CDR2: MDHEN and SYDVKM. The trim removed 1 base at V and 3 bases at J, leaving 4 bases unmatched. This CDR3 spans 15 amino acids. CDR3 loop: CASSLYAGGYYEQYF. The CDR3 nucleotides read TGTGCCAGCAGTTTATACGCGGGAGGGTACTACGAGCAGTACTTC.

This clone turned up a few times. The chain recombines TRBV7-2 with TRBJ2-1; TRBD1 is a possible D gene (6 bases). The CDR3 spans 13 residues. The germline CDR1 and CDR2 sequences are SGHTA and FQGNSA. Deletions cut 4 bases from V and 6 bases from J, with 10 bases between. CDR3 amino acids: CASSSTGPNEQFF. The CDR3 region has the DNA TGTGCCAGCAGCTCGACAGGCCCCAATGAGCAGTTCTTC.

This sequence joins TRBV18 and TRBJ2-7, with a weak D call TRBD2 (5 bases). The CDR3 is 13 residues long. The ends were cut back, 2 bases at V and 5 bases at J, with 10 bases in the middle. Germline lookup yields CDR1 KGHSH and CDR2 LQKENI. The CDR3 DNA sequence: TGTGCCAGCTCACCATCGACCGGGGACGAGCAGTACTTC. It translates to CASSPSTGDEQYF. The whole variable domain, filled in from reference TRBV18 and TRBJ2-7, reads NAGVMQNPRHLVRRRGQEARLRCSPMKGHSHVYWYRQLPEEGLKFMVYLQKENIIDESGMPKERFSAEFPKEGPSILRIQQVVRGDSAAYFCASSPSTGDEQYFGPGTRLTVT.

The CDR3 sequence: CASSLGTSEYNEQFF. The CDR3 region has the DNA TGTGCCAGCAGCCTCGGGACTAGCGAGTACAATGAGCAGTTCTTC. This rearrangement joins TRBV14 to TRBJ2-1, with TRBD2 matching over 10 bases. The CDR3 has 15 residues. Trimming cost V 4 bases and J 4 bases; bases outside gene matches: 4. Germline CDR1 is SGHDN and CDR2 is FVKESK.

The chain employs TRBV9 and TRBJ2-6; 8 nucleotides agree with TRBD1. CDR1 is SGDLS and CDR2 is YYNGEE in the germline V gene. V was pared by 3 bases and J by 2 bases, with 4 bases of the junction left unmatched. The CDR3 spans 16 residues. The CDR3 DNA sequence: TGTGCCAGCAGCGCAAGGACAGGGACTGGGGCCAACGTCCTGACTTTC. This gives the protein CASSARTGTGANVLTF.

The gene calls are TRBV7-9 and TRBJ1-4; D possibly corresponds to TRBD1 (6 bases). This CDR3 region has 15 residues. V was clipped by 8 bases and J by 3 bases, with 16 bases between them. Germline CDR1 reads SEHNR; CDR2 reads FQNEAQ (reference sequence). The CDR3 region has the DNA TGTGCCAGCGGCCCAACAGGGCCTTCTAATGAAAAACTGTTTTTT. This codes for CASGPTGPSNEKLFF.

Details on this clone: At one end, the junction sequence differs from germline, possibly due to a read error. CDR3 coding DNA: TGTGCTAGCAGCCCTTATGGGACAGCGGGTCGGGAGACCCAGTACTTC. Amino acid sequence: CASSPYGTAGRETQYF. The chain couples TRBV7-7 to TRBJ2-5; a possible D gene is TRBD1 (7 bases). This CDR3 has 16 amino acids. CDR1 SSHAT and CDR2 FNYEAQ come from the germline V gene (reference sequence).

The chain is built from TRBV29-1 and TRBJ2-1, with 9 bases identical to TRBD2. J gave up 9 bases and V 1 base, and 13 bases lay outside the gene matches. This CDR3 is 16 amino acids long. The V gene's germline CDR1 is SQVTM and CDR2 ANQGSEA. The CDR3 DNA reads as TGCAGCGTTGAAGGCGGCCGTGGCGGGAGGGCCTCTGAGCAGTTCTTC. Its protein is CSVEGGRGGRASEQFF.

V gene TRBV29-1 combines with J gene TRBJ2-5; 8 nucleotides align to TRBD2. V was clipped by 4 bases and J by 2 bases; unmatched bases: 3. The CDR3 loop spans 13 amino acids. The V gene's germline CDR1 is SQVTM and CDR2 ANQGSEA. CDR3 residues: CSVAIAGQETQYF. The CDR3 region has the DNA TGCAGCGTTGCCATAGCGGGGCAAGAGACCCAGTACTTC.

The chain joins TRBV6-6 to TRBJ2-5; TRBD2 might be the D (5 bases). Trimming cost V 2 bases and J 13 bases, with 14 bases left between them. The length of the CDR3 is 12 residues. The germline gives CDR1 MNHNY, CDR2 SVGAGI (reference sequence). The CDR3 region has the DNA TGTGCCAGCAGTTACGAGTTCGGGATCCTGTACTTC. Protein sequence: CASSYEFGILYF.

This chain joins TRBV4-1 and TRBJ2-1; TRBD2 might be the D (7 bases). The CDR3 extends over 13 amino acids. V was pared by 3 bases and J by 15 bases, with 18 bases between. Germline CDR1 reads MGHRA; CDR2 reads YSYEKL. The CDR3 loop is CASSHSGGGGGFF. The CDR3, as DNA: TGCGCCAGCAGCCATTCTGGAGGAGGGGGGGGGTTCTTC.